This TCR beta chain was documented in a study of T-cell memory formation after mild COVID-19. Regarding the study as a whole: The study found contracting CD4+ clones mainly in CM and EM and contracting CD8+ clones in EMRA. Clones that contracted from day 15 to 85 were balanced CD4/CD8, while later expanders leaned CD4+.

TCRdb reprocessed the 5' RACE reads with MiXCR, giving one entry per CDR3 protein. The data hold a few hundred thousand distinct CDR3 sequences, with around 8% observed a single time. Germline V CDR1 and CDR2: MNHEY, SVGEGT. Between the trimmed V and J ends, which lost 9 bases and 3 bases, there was a span of 15 bases. The CDR3 sequence is 14 residues long. This clonotype has more than one count but fewer than ten. Its antigen is not known. The chain is built from TRBV6-2 or TRBV6-3 and TRBJ2-1; tentatively, D is TRBD2 (6 bases). This TCR was recovered from a man between 18 and 35 years old who had mild COVID-19 (a few samples of this study predate the infection). Cell type and time point are not known. Sequenced material: PBMCs or a T cell subset sorted from them (not recorded which). CDR3 in amino acids: CASSLASNYNEQFF. CDR3 coding DNA: TGTGCCAGTTCTCTAGCGTCCAACTACAATGAGCAGTTCTTC.